These T cell receptor beta chains were read from a single sample in a study of CD8+ T cells in alopecia areata. Here immunoSEQ multiplex PCR was the method, and the copy in TCRdb shows in-frame clones only, minus some. The sample lists around 100,000 clones; about three fifths were seen once. The sequencing used CD8+ T cells sorted from blood, collected at week 24, from a patient treated with tofacitinib. These receptors were collected from a human donor with alopecia areata. CDR3s leave out the opening cysteine and the closing phenylalanine or tryptophan. A D gene is named only where the DNA matches it firmly.

ASSLGIRYEQY,TRBV5-1,NA
ASSPVFSFPHQPQH,TRBV4-1,NA
ASSPRLLAGGKNTGELF,TRBV5-4,TRBD2
ASSQEGKRGLYEQY,TRBV4-2,TRBD2
ASSHEGTGYEQY,TRBV4-3,TRBD1
ATTSGDYNEQF,TRBV10-2,TRBD2
ASSASGRGYEQY,TRBV5-6,NA
AWSLDRAQPQH,TRBV30,TRBD1
ASWEYNQETQY,TRBV2,NA
ASSLDWDSNQPQH,TRBV5-1,NA
ASSAPGEQDGYT,TRBV10-2,NA
ASSPPRGKRYT,TRBV7-9,TRBD1
ASSDREPYEQY,TRBV27,TRBD1
ASTKRTGYNEQF,TRBV5-6,TRBD1
ASSVGFRADTQY,TRBV9,NA
ASSDRTSYEQY,TRBV27,TRBD2
ASSLGRGVYEQY,TRBV11-2,NA
AISELSRTYEQY,TRBV10-3,NA
ASSLAGQSYGYT,TRBV5-6,NA
ASSRWSSYEQY,TRBV5-6,NA
ASSGGPTEAF,TRBV19,NA
ASSAPRAGYT,TRBV9,NA
ASSFSISGRPRGEAF,TRBV5-4,NA
ASSPAVSYEQY,TRBV13,NA
AWSALRGPYSGANVLT,TRBV30,NA
ASSYLTGDGAF,TRBV6-5,TRBD1
ASSLQTSYEQY,TRBV11-1,NA
ASSFYTGELF,TRBV13,NA
ASSYTPGHSYNEQF,TRBV4-1,NA